Below, one TCR beta chain is given with its context. The antigen is not known. This entry is derived from a study of Ad26.COV2.S vaccination and SARS-CoV-2 variants. At the level of the study: Dosing was one shot or two shots 56 days apart. Broader study findings: From the TCR breadth and depth analyses, total T cell responses may have been underestimated. The study found similar non-spike TCR breadth in vaccine and placebo recipients. It was reported that spike-specific CD8+ and CD4+ T cell responses were substantially broad after vaccination.

Method: immunoSEQ multiplex PCR; TCRdb's copy keeps in-frame clones and lacks some. The table lists some 300,000 clones, around 84% of them singletons. Trimming removed 4 bases from V and 0 bases from J, with 15 bases in between. Germline V gene lookup returns CDR1 KGHSH and CDR2 LQKENI. This CDR3 contains 16 residues. Treatment given: 15 to 20 received Ad26.COV2.S at low or high dose, single or two shots; several received placebo; per-sample allocation not given. At day 63 after the first vaccine or placebo injection, samples were drawn. The TCR was taken from a person aged 18-60 years who received the Ad26.COV2.S COVID-19 vaccine or a placebo. The rearrangement uses TRBV18 and TRBJ1-1, with a tentative D call TRBD1 (5 bases). The source was peripheral blood, collected in a trial of Ad26.COV2.S vaccine versus placebo. CDR3 protein: CASSRDGRTLNTEAFF. Here the CDR3 DNA reads TGTGCCAGCTCACGGGACGGCAGAACCTTGAACACTGAAGCTTTCTTT.